Listed below are T cell receptor beta chains from one sample, sequenced in a study of blood T cell repertoires in COVID-19. Clones were read by immunoSEQ multiplex PCR, and TCRdb kept only the in-frame ones, dropping some. The sample lists 200,000 to 300,000 clones, roughly 76% seen once, with around 7.2% in the top ten. Sequenced sample: peripheral blood. Receptors were obtained from an elderly woman with COVID-19, enrolled during active disease. Each CDR3 is given with its conserved first and last residue. D genes are given only for firm matches. Rows give clone size only sometimes, using once, few, many, or a class for an expanded clone.

TRBD2,-,TRBV28,TRBJ2-5,TGTGCCAGCGGGACTAGCGGGAGAAGCCAAGAGACCCAGTACTTC,CASGTSGRSQETQYF
-,-,TRBV5-1,TRBJ1-2,TGCGCCAGCAGCTTGGGAGGTGATGGCTACACCTTC,CASSLGGDGYTF
TRBD2,-,TRBV19,TRBJ2-1,TGTGCCAGTAGTATAAAGCGGGACCGGCAGTTCTTC,CASSIKRDRQFF
TRBD1,-,TRBV27,TRBJ1-5,TGTGCCAGCAGCCACCGGGACAGTAGACAGCCCCAGCATTTT,CASSHRDSRQPQHF
TRBD1,few,TRBV30,TRBJ1-2,TGTGCCTGGGCTGACAGGGGGCGAGGCTACACCTTC,CAWADRGRGYTF
-,-,TRBV15,TRBJ2-1,TGTGCCACCAGCAGAGATCGAGGAACCTCGGGGATTGAGCAGTTCTTC,CATSRDRGTSGIEQFF
-,-,TRBV18,TRBJ1-1,TGTGCCAGCTCACCCCAGGGCCGTGACACTGAAGCTTTCTTT,CASSPQGRDTEAFF
-,few,TRBV6-2/TRBV6-3,TRBJ2-2,TGTGCCAGCAGCTCTTCCGGGACACCCACCGGGGAGCTGTTTTTT,CASSSSGTPTGELFF
-,few,TRBV28,TRBJ2-5,TGTGCCAGCAGTTTGAGACAGCCAGAGACCCAGTACTTC,CASSLRQPETQYF
TRBD1,-,TRBV5-6,TRBJ1-6,TGTGCCAGCAGCTCTGTGACAGGGTCCGCAAACTCACCCCTCCACTTT,CASSSVTGSANSPLHF
TRBD2,few,TRBV18,TRBJ2-5,TGTGCCAGCTCACAAGCGGGGGGCCGCCAAGAGACCCAGTACTTC,CASSQAGGRQETQYF
-,-,TRBV28,TRBJ1-3,TGTGCCACCTTGGACAGCTCTGGAAACACCATATATTTT,CATLDSSGNTIYF
TRBD1,-,TRBV2,TRBJ2-2,TGTGCCAGCAGCTACCCGGGACAGAAAGACCGGGGTGACGTTTTT,CASSYPGQKDRGDVF
-,-,TRBV2,TRBJ1-5,TGTGCCAGCAGTTCGCCAGGTGGGACATTCGGCAATCAGCCCCAGCATTTT,CASSSPGGTFGNQPQHF
-,medium-sized,TRBV7-9,TRBJ2-1,TGTGCCAGCAGCCAGGCCATTTATGAGCAGTTCTTC,CASSQAIYEQFF
-,-,TRBV9,TRBJ2-1,TGTGCCAGCAGCTCCCGGGTAGCAAGAGAAAATGAGCAGTTCTTC,CASSSRVARENEQFF
TRBD1,once,TRBV9,TRBJ2-1,TGTGCCAGCAGCGTAGGGACAGGGGTCATAAGCTCCTACAATGAGCAGTTCTTC,CASSVGTGVISSYNEQFF
-,-,TRBV6-5,TRBJ1-4,TGTGCCAGCAGTCCTTTTGCAACTAATGAAAAACTGTTTTTT,CASSPFATNEKLFF
TRBD1,-,TRBV7-9,TRBJ1-5,TGTGCCAGCAGCTTAGGGGGACAGGGGCGGAATCAGCCCCAGCATTTT,CASSLGGQGRNQPQHF
-,-,TRBV2,TRBJ2-1,TGTGCCAGCACCCGAGTGGGGACTGGTGAGCAGTTCTTC,CASTRVGTGEQFF
-,-,TRBV18,TRBJ1-2,TGTGCCAGCTCACCATCACAAGAGCCGGAGCCGTACACCTTC,CASSPSQEPEPYTF